Shown below are 27 T cell receptor beta chains from a single sample sequenced in a study of T cell changes during pregnancy in multiple sclerosis. The assay was immunoSEQ multiplex PCR, and TCRdb's table has in-frame clones only and misses some. Of roughly 70,000 clones listed, 90% are singletons. Sequencing was performed on peripheral blood, taken in the third trimester of pregnancy. These receptors were obtained from a female donor with multiple sclerosis, enrolled in a pregnancy study.

The chain carries TRBV30 and TRBJ1-5; 8 nucleotides align to TRBD1. The ends lost 5 bases at V and 4 bases at J; junction bases unmatched: 10. In germline, CDR1 is GTSNPN, CDR2 SVGIG (reference sequence). The CDR3 runs 15 residues. DNA for the CDR3: TGTGCCTGGGGACAGGGACAAGAGTTGAATCAGCCCCAGCATTTT. This translates into CAWGQGQELNQPQHF.

The chain has TRBV6-1 and TRBJ2-2; 8 bases agree with TRBD1. Trimming at V came to 3 bases and at J to 6 bases, leaving 6 bases not matched to a gene. Looked up from germline, CDR1 is MNHNS and CDR2 is SASEGT. The CDR3 spans 15 residues. CDR3 sequence reads: CASSDRGLNAGELFF. CDR3 nucleotides: TGTGCCAGCAGTGACAGGGGGCTAAATGCCGGGGAGCTGTTTTTT.

The chain recombines TRBV7-9 with TRBJ1-1; a weak D match, TRBD1 (6 bases). There are 13 residues in the CDR3. The V end lost 5 bases, the J end lost 10 bases, and 17 bases lay between the germline ends. In germline, CDR1 is SEHNR, CDR2 FQNEAQ (reference sequence). The CDR3 bases are TGTGCCAGCAGCCCTGGGACATTCGTGGGAGCTTTCTTT. Protein product: CASSPGTFVGAFF.

Details on this clone: A junction boundary mismatches the germline segment, possibly from a read error. The chain recombines TRBV30 with TRBJ2-1; 9 bases are a match to TRBD1. The CDR3 extends over 11 amino acids. CDR1 and CDR2 (germline): GTSNPN, SVGIG (reference sequence). CDR3 protein: CAWSGGQGPVF. CDR3 coding DNA: TGTGCCTGGAGTGGGGGACAGGGCCCCGTCTTC.

This chain connects TRBV27 to TRBJ1-5; 8 bases map to TRBD1. CDR1 and CDR2 from the germline V gene are MNHEY and SMNVEV (reference sequence). J lost 4 bases, V lost 6 bases, and 8 bases had no gene match. The CDR3 length is 15 residues. The chain's CDR3 is CASRTGQEMNQPQHF. The CDR3 nucleotides read TGTGCCAGCAGAACGGGACAGGAGATGAATCAGCCCCAGCATTTT.

The V gene is TRBV4-3, the J gene TRBJ1-1; D unresolved. The CDR3 contains 19 residues. Trimming pared 3 bases from V and 6 bases from J, leaving 29 bases between. The germline V gene encodes CDR1 LGHNA and CDR2 YSLEER. In DNA form, the CDR3 reads TGCGCCAGCAGCCAGATCCACGAAGCAATGAGGGCCTTCGGGGCTGAAGCTTTCTTT. Translated, it gives CASSQIHEAMRAFGAEAFF.

This rearrangement joins TRBV19 to TRBJ2-2; D is ambiguous. V dropped 2 bases and J dropped 13 bases, with 17 bases sitting between them. The CDR3 consists of 14 residues. The V gene's germline CDR1 is LNHDA and CDR2 SQIVND (reference sequence). DNA for the CDR3: TGTGCCAGTAGTATACAGGTACCCCCGAGAAGGCTGTTTTTT. It translates to CASSIQVPPRRLFF.

V and J are TRBV6-6 and TRBJ1-6; D perhaps matches TRBD1 (6 bases). Germline V gene data show CDR1 as MNHNY and CDR2 as SVGAGI (reference sequence). Trimming stripped 2 bases from V and 6 bases from J, with 11 bases between. This CDR3 is 15 amino acids long. The CDR3 is CASSYGQGPNSPLHF. DNA of the CDR3: TGTGCCAGCAGTTACGGGCAGGGGCCTAATTCACCCCTCCACTTT.

This clone was counted once. The chain has TRBV15 and TRBJ2-2; 10 bases are a match to TRBD1. The CDR3 is 17 amino acids. V was clipped by 3 bases and J by 0 bases; unmatched bases: 4. CDR1 and CDR2 (germline): LNHNV, YYDKDF (reference sequence). CDR3 residues: CATSSEGQGSNTGELFF. CDR3 in DNA: TGTGCCACCAGCAGCGAGGGACAGGGGTCGAACACCGGGGAGCTGTTTTTT.

This chain links TRBV6-6 with TRBJ2-4; 7 bases line up with TRBD1. Per germline, CDR1 MNHNY and CDR2 SVGAGI (reference sequence). The junction had 11 bases not matched to a gene; V was cut back by 8 bases and J by 4 bases. This CDR3 spans 15 amino acids. This CDR3 is CASRDRTIAKNIQYF. CDR3 DNA sequence: TGTGCCAGCCGGGACAGAACGATTGCGAAAAACATTCAGTACTTC.

The chain recombines TRBV19 with TRBJ2-7; the match to TRBD1 covers 11 bases. Germline CDR1 and CDR2: LNHDA and SQIVND (reference sequence). V lost 8 bases, J lost 3 bases, and 0 bases stayed unmatched. This CDR3 is built from 12 residues. The DNA of the CDR3 is TGTGCCAGTGGGACAGGGGGCTACGAGCAGTACTTC. It codes for CASGTGGYEQYF.

This rearrangement joins TRBV11-2 to TRBJ1-1; weak D call: TRBD1 (5 bases). Germline V gives CDR1 SGHAT, CDR2 FQNNGV. Trimming took off 2 bases at V and 0 bases at J, with 10 bases between the two ends. CDR3 size: 15 residues. Written as DNA, the CDR3 is TGTGCCAGCAGCTTATTCTCGGGGGTGAACACTGAAGCTTTCTTT. Its translation: CASSLFSGVNTEAFF.

The V call is TRBV30, the J call TRBJ1-2, with TRBD1 matching over 7 bases. The CDR3 has 13 residues. V lost 2 bases and J lost 8; bases outside the gene matches: 8. Germline V CDR1 and CDR2: GTSNPN, SVGIG (reference sequence). CDR3 protein: CAWSQTGFEGYTF. CDR3 in DNA: TGTGCCTGGAGTCAGACAGGGTTCGAAGGCTACACCTTC.

This clone has just one count. The chain couples TRBV19 to TRBJ1-5; D possibly corresponds to TRBD1 (6 bases). Trimming shortened V by 6 bases and J by 9 bases, and 24 bases separated the two germline ends. CDR1 and CDR2 (germline): LNHDA, SQIVND (reference sequence). CDR3 size: 16 residues. This CDR3 reads CASSDPGGRRSGPQHF. CDR3 bases: TGTGCCAGTAGCGATCCGGGGGGCCGCCGCTCTGGGCCCCAGCATTTT.

This clone has more than one count but fewer than ten. This chain joins TRBV7-3 and TRBJ1-1; 9 positions match TRBD1. This CDR3 comprises 15 residues. V was clipped by 2 bases and J by 1 base; unmatched bases: 2. Germline V gene lookup returns CDR1 SGHTA and CDR2 FQGTGA. Here the CDR3 reads CASSLLGQGNTEAFF. The CDR3 bases are TGTGCCAGCAGCTTATTGGGACAGGGGAACACTGAAGCTTTCTTT.

V and J are TRBV5-8 and TRBJ1-1; possibly TRBD1 for D (6 bases). V was clipped by 5 bases and J by 5 bases, with 16 bases between them. CDR1 and CDR2 from the germline V gene are SGHTS and YDEGEE. This CDR3 is 14 amino acids long. CDR3 amino acids: CASRHRGKKTEAFF. The CDR3 DNA is TGTGCCAGCAGACATAGGGGGAAAAAGACTGAAGCTTTCTTT.

A few counts support this clone. This chain uses TRBV30 with TRBJ1-1, with a weak D call TRBD1 (5 bases). The germline V gene has CDR1 GTSNPN and CDR2 SVGIG (reference sequence). This CDR3 comprises 14 residues. V gave up 0 bases and J gave up 4 bases, with 12 bases separating them. This chain's CDR3 is CAWSVGGVSTEAFF. CDR3 nucleotide sequence: TGTGCCTGGAGTGTCGGAGGGGTAAGCACTGAAGCTTTCTTT.

This chain connects TRBV4-3 to TRBJ1-2, with D perhaps matching TRBD1 (5 bases). The V and J ends lost 1 base and 4 bases respectively, with 10 bases between them. Germline V gives CDR1 LGHNA, CDR2 YSLEER. The CDR3 covers 14 residues. This chain's CDR3 is CASSQGRTSYGYTF. CDR3 in DNA: TGCGCCAGCAGCCAAGGACGGACAAGCTATGGCTACACCTTC.

The V gene is TRBV11-2, the J gene TRBJ2-3; D may be TRBD2 (6 bases). Germline loops: CDR1 SGHAT, CDR2 FQNNGV. The V end lost 1 base, the J end lost 4 bases, and 6 bases lay between the germline ends. The CDR3 sequence is 13 residues long. CDR3 region: CASSLAGADTQYF. The CDR3 nucleotides are TGTGCCAGCAGCTTAGCGGGAGCAGATACGCAGTATTTT.

The CDR3: CASSTAHNQPQHF. The CDR3 nucleotides read TGTGCCAGTAGTACCGCGCACAATCAGCCCCAGCATTTT. J is TRBJ1-5 and V is TRBV19; D is ambiguous. The CDR3 spans 13 residues. CDR1 LNHDA and CDR2 SQIVND come from the germline V gene (reference sequence). The V end lost 4 bases, the J end lost 3 bases, and 7 bases lay between the germline ends.

The V gene is TRBV27, the J gene TRBJ1-5; TRBD1 is a possible D gene (5 bases). The CDR3 covers 16 residues. The germline gives CDR1 MNHEY, CDR2 SMNVEV (reference sequence). The V end was cut by 4 bases, the J end by 0 bases, with 13 bases between. The DNA for the CDR3 is TGTGCCAGCAGTTGGGGCGGGGTTAATAGCAATCAGCCCCAGCATTTT. This translates into CASSWGGVNSNQPQHF.

The chain uses TRBV6-5 and TRBJ2-5; 8 nucleotides align to TRBD2. The DNA end favors TRBJ2-7, so the J call may be wrong. This CDR3 contains 15 residues. Germline CDR1 and CDR2: MNHEY and SVGAGI. The CDR3 protein is CASSTLAGSSYEQYF. CDR3 sequence (DNA): TGTGCCAGCAGTACCCTAGCGGGTAGCTCCTACGAGCAGTACTTC.

The V call is TRBV2, the J call TRBJ2-3; 10 nucleotides align to TRBD2. Per germline, CDR1 SNHLY and CDR2 FYNNEI. The CDR3 is 14 residues long. The J segment lost 1 base and the V segment lost 6 bases, leaving 1 base of the junction unmatched. The CDR3 is CASRGTSGTDTQYF. CDR3 bases: TGTGCCAGCAGGGGGACTAGCGGCACAGATACGCAGTATTTT.

J is TRBJ1-5 and V is TRBV9; TRBD1 matches 7 bases. Germline V gives CDR1 SGDLS, CDR2 YYNGEE. This CDR3 spans 15 amino acids. J was trimmed by 3 bases and V by 3 bases; bases with no gene match: 6. DNA for the CDR3: TGTGCCAGCAGCGGCCGGGACAGCCTCAATCAGCCCCAGCATTTT. Translating gives CASSGRDSLNQPQHF.

The rearrangement joins TRBV28 to TRBJ2-2; weak D call: TRBD2 (6 bases). Germline V lookup: CDR1 MDHEN, CDR2 SYDVKM. V dropped 4 bases and J dropped 2 bases, with 14 bases sitting between them. This CDR3 spans 16 amino acids. CDR3 protein: CASSSLLGGNTGELFF. For the CDR3, the DNA is TGTGCCAGCAGTTCTCTCCTGGGAGGTAACACCGGGGAGCTGTTTTTT.

CDR3 DNA: TGTGCCAGCTCACCGAGGGGACAGGGGGAATCTGGAAACACCATATATTTT. It codes for CASSPRGQGESGNTIYF. This rearrangement joins TRBV18 to TRBJ1-3; TRBD1 aligns across 11 bases. The germline V gene encodes CDR1 KGHSH and CDR2 LQKENI. The CDR3 length is 17 residues. V shed 3 bases, J shed 1 base, and the junction held 5 bases outside the gene matches. Full variable domain (outside the CDR3, taken from reference TRBV18 and TRBJ1-3): NAGVMQNPRHLVRRRGQEARLRCSPMKGHSHVYWYRQLPEEGLKFMVYLQKENIIDESGMPKERFSAEFPKEGPSILRIQQVVRGDSAAYFCASSPRGQGESGNTIYFGEGSWLTVV.

The chain employs TRBV6-5 and TRBJ1-1, with D possibly TRBD1 on 5 matching bases. The CDR3 is 16 residues long. Germline V gene sequence: CDR1 MNHEY, CDR2 SVGAGI. V was shortened by 4 bases and J by 3 bases, with 18 bases between the two germline ends. CDR3 DNA sequence: TGTGCCAGCAGTTCGCCTGGGGCCGGGAGGGACACTGAAGCTTTCTTT. It is translated as CASSSPGAGRDTEAFF.